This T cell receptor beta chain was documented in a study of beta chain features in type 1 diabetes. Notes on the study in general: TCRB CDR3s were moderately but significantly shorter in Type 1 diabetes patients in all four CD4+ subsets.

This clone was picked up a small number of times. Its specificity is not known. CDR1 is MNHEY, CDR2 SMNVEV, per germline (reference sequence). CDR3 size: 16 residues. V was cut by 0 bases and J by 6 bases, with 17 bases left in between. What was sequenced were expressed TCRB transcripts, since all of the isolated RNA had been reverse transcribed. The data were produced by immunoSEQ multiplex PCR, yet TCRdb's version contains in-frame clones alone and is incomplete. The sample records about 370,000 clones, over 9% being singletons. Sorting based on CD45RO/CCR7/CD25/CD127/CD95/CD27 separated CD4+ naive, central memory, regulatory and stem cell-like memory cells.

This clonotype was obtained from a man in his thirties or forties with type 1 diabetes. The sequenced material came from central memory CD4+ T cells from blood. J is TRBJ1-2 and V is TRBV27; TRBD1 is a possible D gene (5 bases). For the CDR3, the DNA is TGTGCCAGCAGTTTATCCTATCAACAGGCCCTTCATGGCTACACCTTC. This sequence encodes CASSLSYQQALHGYTF.